The sample holds a few counts of the clone carrying this T cell receptor beta chain. This entry is derived from a study of blood T cells in healthy people across ages. Combining a sample-barcoded 5' primer with a J-beta primer mix, a second PCR ran for about 7 to 12 cycles. TCRdb re-called the 5' RACE reads through MiXCR, storing one row per CDR3 protein. The data contain about 750,000 distinct CDR3 sequences, roughly 50% of them singletons. Germline CDR1 reads LGHNT; CDR2 reads FRNRAP. Trimming cost V 0 bases and J 14 bases; bases outside gene matches: 20. This CDR3 has 18 residues. The chain joins TRBV12-5 to TRBJ2-3; 10 positions agree with TRBD2. The sequence was collected from a man older than 75 in good health. Sequencing was performed on blood. The CDR3 loop reads CASGLVGWVAGGHRYAYF. The CDR3 region has the DNA TGTGCTAGTGGTTTGGTAGGATGGGTAGCGGGAGGTCACAGATACGCGTATTTT.